This T cell receptor beta chain was documented in a study of T cell responses to AZD1222 COVID-19 vaccine. Background on the study: Pooled samples include second doses given at about 4 or 12 weeks.

Whole-study results and caveats: The sample set comprised mostly white British donors with more females, and clonal diversity was possibly underestimated. Seropositivity was recorded at baseline in only a handful of AZD1222 recipients.

V lost 3 bases and J lost 4, with 11 bases in between. CDR1 and CDR2 from the germline V gene are SQVTM and ANQGSEA. The CDR3 consists of 13 residues. Clones were read by immunoSEQ multiplex PCR, and TCRdb kept only the in-frame ones, dropping some. The sample includes around 180,000 clones, around 89% of them seen just once. Remarks on this clone: What it recognizes is unknown.

The sequencing used peripheral blood, collected on day 0 of AZD1222 vaccination. The clonotype comes from an adult in good health. This sequence joins TRBV29-1 and TRBJ2-3, with unresolved D. The CDR3, as DNA: TGCAGCGTTGAGTCTAGTCGGTCAGATACGCAGTATTTT. This translates into CSVESSRSDTQYF.